This T cell receptor (beta chain) is drawn from a study of cytomegalovirus exposure and HLA in healthy donors. Findings of the study overall: Association with HLA alleles at 0.05 false discovery rate was found for around 17,000 TCR beta sequences in a later analysis.

Use of 60 Vbeta and 13 Jbeta primers characterized the PCR. Generated by immunoSEQ multiplex PCR, the TCRdb table keeps only in-frame clones and is missing some. Here the sample spans some 120,000 clones, roughly 74% being singletons. Deletions cut 5 bases from V and 3 bases from J, with 18 bases between. The germline V gene encodes CDR1 SGHNT and CDR2 YYREEE (reference sequence). This CDR3 region has 17 residues. In the case of this clone: Its antigen is still unknown.

The sequence was obtained from a woman in her fifties or sixties in good health and CMV-seropositive. This sequence joins TRBV5-4 and TRBJ2-6; TRBD1 is a possible D gene (6 bases). Sequenced sample: PBMCs. Here the CDR3 DNA reads TGTGCCAGCAGTGACAAGGGGGTTCTTTATGGGGCCAACGTCCTGACTTTC. Its protein product is CASSDKGVLYGANVLTF.